The 21 T cell receptor beta chains presented below share a single source sample, sequenced in a study of cytomegalovirus exposure and HLA in healthy donors (dated by TCRdb to the late 2010s). The library came from the immunoSEQ multiplex PCR assay. The multiplex PCR relied on a mix of 60 forward primers for TCR Vbeta segments and 13 reverse primers for TCR Jbeta segments. TCRdb holds this immuneACCESS table with in-frame rearrangements only. Some clones are missing; in checked studies, unresolved V genes explain under half, and the rest has no known cause. This sample has 150,000 to 200,000 clones in its table, and 75% to 85% of those were observed once. The top ten clonotypes cover about 2.3% of the sample. The sequenced sample was PBMCs. Source of these receptors: a woman between 50 and 59 years old in good health and CMV-seronegative.

The gene calls are TRBV7-9 and TRBJ2-3, with D tentatively TRBD2 (6 bases). Trimming took 2 bases from V and 5 from J, leaving 17 bases between them. The V gene's germline CDR1 is SEHNR and CDR2 FQNEAQ (reference sequence). This CDR3 has 16 residues. DNA of the CDR3: TGTGCCAGCAGCTTAAGGGGAACGGGAGCGGGAGATACGCAGTATTTT. This gives the protein CASSLRGTGAGDTQYF.

The chain combines TRBV28 with TRBJ2-7, with a weak D call TRBD2 (6 bases). The CDR3 is 14 amino acids. V was cut by 5 bases and J by 3 bases, with 14 bases left in between. Germline V gene data show CDR1 as MDHEN and CDR2 as SYDVKM. CDR3 protein: CASSKGTPGYEQYF. The DNA of the CDR3 is TGTGCCAGCAGTAAAGGGACTCCCGGCTACGAGCAGTACTTC.

The genes are TRBV5-4 and TRBJ1-2; 12 bases are shared with TRBD1. The J segment lost 5 bases and the V segment lost 5 bases, leaving 4 bases of the junction unmatched. CDR1 is SGHNT and CDR2 is YYREEE in the germline V gene (reference sequence). This CDR3 has 14 residues. CDR3 sequence reads: CASRGQGAGYGYTF. CDR3 DNA sequence: TGTGCCAGCAGGGGACAGGGGGCAGGATATGGCTACACCTTC.

The rearrangement uses TRBV27 and TRBJ1-2; no firm D call. The germline V and J ends were trimmed by 6 bases and 4 bases, with 12 bases remaining between them. This CDR3 spans 13 amino acids. Germline loops: CDR1 MNHEY, CDR2 SMNVEV (reference sequence). CDR3 coding DNA: TGTGCCAGCAGGGATCGGGGTTTCTATGGCTACACCTTC. Translated: CASRDRGFYGYTF.

The table lists this clone with a few counts. The rearrangement joins TRBV7-9 to TRBJ2-1; 7 positions match TRBD2. V lost 11 bases and J lost 7; bases outside the gene matches: 8. Germline-derived CDR1 and CDR2 are SEHNR and FQNEAQ (reference sequence). The CDR3 covers 12 residues. The CDR3 DNA follows: TGTGCCGTGACAGCCGGGGGGAATGAGCAGTTCTTC. Amino acids: CAVTAGGNEQFF.

CDR3 sequence (DNA): TGTGCCAGCGGGGGGGGGACCCAGTACTTC. Encoded protein: CASGGGTQYF. This chain uses TRBV28 with TRBJ2-5; 7 positions agree with TRBD2. Germline V gene lookup returns CDR1 MDHEN and CDR2 SYDVKM. The junction had 1 base not matched to a gene; V was cut back by 8 bases and J by 7 bases. The CDR3 extends over 10 amino acids.

DNA of the CDR3: TGTGCCAGCAGCTTAAGACAGGGGGCCTCGAAACTGTTTTTT. Encoded protein: CASSLRQGASKLFF. V and J are TRBV7-9 and TRBJ1-4; 10 positions agree with TRBD1. The CDR3 is 14 amino acids. V dropped 2 bases and J dropped 11; count of bases not matched to a gene: 5. Germline V gene data show CDR1 as SEHNR and CDR2 as FQNEAQ (reference sequence).

This chain links TRBV19 with TRBJ2-7; D is ambiguous. Trimming shortened V by 6 bases and J by 2 bases, and 11 bases separated the two germline ends. This CDR3 is 13 amino acids long. Germline lookup yields CDR1 LNHDA and CDR2 SQIVND (reference sequence). DNA of the CDR3: TGTGCCAGTAGGCCCCACGGAGCCTACGAGCAGTACTTC. Amino acids: CASRPHGAYEQYF.

The rearrangement uses TRBV28 and TRBJ2-7; no definite D call. Germline V gene sequence: CDR1 MDHEN, CDR2 SYDVKM. Trimming removed 2 bases from V and 6 bases from J, with 5 bases in between. This CDR3 comprises 11 residues. CDR3 DNA sequence: TGTGCCAGCAGTTTAAATCGCGAGCAGTACTTC. Protein sequence: CASSLNREQYF.

The chain has TRBV19 and TRBJ2-7, with D possibly being TRBD1 (5 bases). The CDR3 runs to 14 residues. The V gene lost 1 base and the J gene lost 2 bases, with 9 bases spanning the gap. CDR1 is LNHDA and CDR2 is SQIVND in the germline V gene (reference sequence). The CDR3 sequence: CASSIGTGPYEQYF. CDR3 DNA sequence: TGTGCCAGTAGTATAGGCACAGGACCCTACGAGCAGTACTTC. Filled out from reference TRBV19 and TRBJ2-7, the complete variable domain reads DGGITQSPKYLFRKEGQNVTLSCEQNLNHDAMYWYRQDPGQGLRLIYYSQIVNDFQKGDIAEGYSVSREKKESFPLTVTSAQKNPTAFYLCASSIGTGPYEQYFGPGTRLTVT.

This sequence joins TRBV6-6 and TRBJ2-3; 7 bases match TRBD2. This CDR3 region has 14 residues. The V gene end was trimmed by 5 bases and the J gene end by 4 bases; junction bases not matched to a gene: 6. Germline V gene lookup returns CDR1 MNHNY and CDR2 SVGAGI (reference sequence). CDR3 in amino acids: CASSPGLGADTQYF. The CDR3, as DNA: TGTGCCAGCAGTCCCGGACTAGGCGCAGATACGCAGTATTTT.

This clone was detected a few times. The rearrangement joins TRBV30 to TRBJ2-1; D is ambiguous. Trimming pared 0 bases from V and 4 bases from J, leaving 4 bases between. This CDR3 has 12 residues. CDR1 and CDR2 from the germline V gene are GTSNPN and SVGIG (reference sequence). This chain's CDR3 is CAWSVRYNEQFF. DNA of the CDR3: TGTGCCTGGAGTGTACGGTACAATGAGCAGTTCTTC.

This clone was seen only a few times. This chain joins TRBV28 and TRBJ1-5; D not resolved. This CDR3 has 13 amino acids. CDR1 and CDR2 from the germline V gene are MDHEN and SYDVKM. The ends were cut back, 5 bases at V and 6 bases at J, with 11 bases in the middle. The CDR3 sequence is CASSTVRSQPQHF. In DNA form, the CDR3 reads TGTGCCAGCAGTACGGTTCGGAGTCAGCCCCAGCATTTT.

V gene TRBV7-9 combines with J gene TRBJ1-2; tentative D call: TRBD1 (6 bases). The germline V gene has CDR1 SEHNR and CDR2 FQNEAQ (reference sequence). The CDR3 is 15 residues long. V was cut by 1 base and J by 4 bases, with 13 bases left in between. This CDR3 reads CASSLGQQGGYGYTF. CDR3 DNA sequence: TGTGCCAGCAGCTTAGGTCAACAGGGTGGCTATGGCTACACCTTC.

V usage is TRBV4-1 and J usage is TRBJ2-7; the match to TRBD2 covers 8 bases. This CDR3 has 16 residues. J lost 5 bases, V lost 0 bases, and 9 bases had no gene match. Per germline, CDR1 MGHRA and CDR2 YSYEKL. CDR3 DNA sequence: TGCGCCAGCAGCCAAGATGCGGGGGGTATACTTAACGAGCAGTACTTC. This encodes CASSQDAGGILNEQYF.

The rearrangement uses TRBV28 and TRBJ2-7, with 8 bases identical to TRBD2. J was trimmed by 4 bases and V by 4 bases; bases with no gene match: 6. The germline gives CDR1 MDHEN, CDR2 SYDVKM. The CDR3 has 14 amino acids. The CDR3 spells CASSSSGSRYEQYF. In DNA form, the CDR3 reads TGTGCCAGCAGTTCAAGCGGGAGTCGATACGAGCAGTACTTC.

This clone was seen once. The chain recombines TRBV11-2 with TRBJ2-7, with a tentative D call TRBD2 (5 bases). V lost 5 bases and J lost 7, with 21 bases in between. The V gene's germline CDR1 is SGHAT and CDR2 FQNNGV. The CDR3 loop spans 15 amino acids. CDR3 DNA: TGTGCCAGCAGCGCCCTCTCGACTCTGCCGGGGGAGCAGTACTTC. Its translation is CASSALSTLPGEQYF.

The chain is built from TRBV6-1 and TRBJ1-6; 10 bases align to TRBD1. Germline V gene lookup returns CDR1 MNHNS and CDR2 SASEGT. V dropped 9 bases and J dropped 7; count of bases not matched to a gene: 9. The CDR3 loop spans 15 amino acids. The CDR3 loop is CASLLRDRGNSPLHF. The CDR3 region has the DNA TGTGCCAGTCTACTACGGGACAGGGGAAATTCACCCCTCCACTTT.

The CDR3 region has the DNA TGTGCCAGCAGCCCCCGGTGGGTCAGGGGGCGAGATAAGAATGAGCAGTTCTTC. Its protein is CASSPRWVRGRDKNEQFF. The chain couples TRBV7-8 to TRBJ2-1; 8 nucleotides match TRBD1. Unmatched junction bases numbered 19, after V lost 5 bases and J lost 7 bases. The CDR3 has 18 amino acids. Germline V gives CDR1 SGHVS, CDR2 FQNEAQ.

This clone was seen only once. V gene TRBV14 combines with J gene TRBJ2-4; D ambiguous. The CDR3 is 16 residues long. CDR1 SGHDN and CDR2 FVKESK come from the germline V gene. Between the trimmed V and J ends, which lost 1 base and 7 bases, there was a span of 17 bases. The CDR3 nucleotides are TGTGCCAGCAGCCAAGCCCCACTACCCCGAAGGAACATTCAGTACTTC. Its protein is CASSQAPLPRRNIQYF.

This sequence joins TRBV7-9 and TRBJ2-5; unclear D gene. V was trimmed by 2 bases and J by 1 base, leaving 5 bases between them. Germline lookup yields CDR1 SEHNR and CDR2 FQNEAQ (reference sequence). The CDR3 length is 13 residues. The CDR3: CASSLPVQETQYF. The CDR3 nucleotides are TGTGCCAGCAGCTTACCAGTCCAAGAGACCCAGTACTTC.